This TCR beta chain was documented in a study of T cell responses to AZD1222 COVID-19 vaccine. The ends lost 4 bases at V and 7 bases at J; junction bases unmatched: 12. The germline V gene encodes CDR1 SEHNR and CDR2 FQNEAQ (reference sequence). This CDR3 is built from 15 residues. Only in-frame clones appear in the TCRdb table, and some are missing; sequencing was by immunoSEQ multiplex PCR. In the table there are tens of thousands of clones, around 84% of which are singletons. The sequencing here drew on peripheral blood, taken on day 0 of AZD1222 vaccination. The rearrangement links TRBV7-9 to TRBJ1-1; TRBD1 agrees at 7 bases. This receptor was taken from an adult in good health. The DNA of the CDR3 is TGTGCCAGCAGCTCCCAGGGGGGACAGCCTATTGAAGCTTTCTTT. It specifies CASSSQGGQPIEAFF.